This passage covers 21 T cell receptor beta chains from one sample sequenced in a study of T-cell reconstitution after alpha-beta-depleted transplantation in children. Unique molecular identifiers tagged the TCRbeta library. From the PCR reads, TCRdb called clonotypes with MiXCR, one entry per CDR3 protein. The profile shows about 980,000 distinct CDR3 sequences, less than 30% of them singletons. The sample was PBMCs, mostly from graft donor cells, taken 360 days after TCRalphabeta/CD19-depleted stem cell transplant. Receptors were obtained from a boy under three years old who had a stem cell transplant for SCID, so the T cells may come from the graft donor.

The J gene is TRBJ2-7, the V gene TRBV5-1; 8 positions match TRBD2. Germline V lookup: CDR1 SGHRS, CDR2 YFSETQ. V lost 4 bases, J lost 5 bases, and 17 bases stayed unmatched. CDR3 size: 17 residues. CDR3 sequence (DNA): TGCGCCAGCAGCAGGACCACCCCCCCGGGACTAGATAACGAGCAGTACTTC. Translation: CASSRTTPPGLDNEQYF.

This chain links TRBV6-1 with TRBJ2-7, with 12 nucleotides matching TRBD2. The junction had 2 bases not matched to a gene; V was cut back by 4 bases and J by 1 base. The CDR3 runs to 15 residues. CDR1 and CDR2 (germline): MNHNS, SASEGT. In DNA, the CDR3 is TGTGCCAGCAGTGGACTAGCGGGGGTTTCCTACGAGCAGTACTTC. As protein: CASSGLAGVSYEQYF.

The rearrangement uses TRBV12-3 or TRBV12-4 and TRBJ2-1; no clear D. Trimming shortened V by 3 bases and J by 12 bases, and 15 bases separated the two germline ends. The CDR3 has 13 amino acids. The CDR3 is CASSFFVDRRQFF. The CDR3 nucleotides are TGTGCCAGCAGTTTTTTTGTCGACCGTCGGCAGTTCTTC.

This clonotype has just a few counts. The V and J genes are TRBV4-3 and TRBJ1-4; the D is unclear. V was pared by 0 bases and J by 0 bases, with 11 bases between. CDR3 size: 17 residues. Germline lookup yields CDR1 LGHNA and CDR2 YSLEER. CDR3 amino acids: CASSQEPAGTTNEKLFF. The CDR3 DNA reads TGCGCCAGCAGCCAAGAGCCCGCAGGCACAACTAATGAAAAACTGTTTTTT.

This clonotype was picked up a small number of times. The genes are TRBV29-1 and TRBJ2-1; no clear D. The germline V and J ends were trimmed by 6 bases and 0 bases, with 12 bases remaining between them. This CDR3 is built from 14 residues. CDR1 and CDR2 from the germline V gene are SQVTM and ANQGSEA. The CDR3 reads CSVVGLSSYNEQFF. The CDR3 nucleotides read TGCAGCGTGGTCGGGCTTAGCTCCTACAATGAGCAGTTCTTC.

The genes are TRBV5-1 and TRBJ1-1; no clear D. This CDR3 spans 15 amino acids. V lost 1 base and J 2 bases, leaving 12 bases between the germline ends. Looked up from germline, CDR1 is SGHRS and CDR2 is YFSETQ. The CDR3 region is CASSLFLPPNTEAFF. CDR3 coding DNA: TGCGCCAGCAGCTTGTTTTTGCCACCTAACACTGAAGCTTTCTTT.

This clonotype was observed a few times. This sequence joins TRBV4-2 and TRBJ2-1, with D possibly being TRBD2 (7 bases). The germline CDR1 and CDR2 sequences are LGHNA and YNFKEQ. Between the trimmed V and J ends, which lost 2 bases and 9 bases, there was a span of 20 bases. The length of the CDR3 is 16 residues. CDR3 protein: CASSQNWGGPGGEQFF. CDR3 sequence (DNA): TGTGCCAGCAGCCAAAACTGGGGGGGGCCAGGTGGTGAGCAGTTCTTC.

The chain couples TRBV7-2 to TRBJ1-6; D unclear. Trimming shortened V by 3 bases and J by 9 bases, and 9 bases separated the two germline ends. Germline V gene data show CDR1 as SGHTA and CDR2 as FQGNSA. This CDR3 contains 13 residues. CDR3 sequence: CASSFDNTSPLHF. The CDR3 DNA is TGTGCCAGCAGCTTCGACAATACTTCACCCCTCCACTTT.

This clonotype has just a few counts. The V gene is TRBV5-1, the J gene TRBJ2-7; possible D gene TRBD1, 6 bases. The V end was cut by 2 bases, the J end by 5 bases, with 11 bases between. Germline CDR1 SGHRS, CDR2 YFSETQ. The CDR3 is made up of 13 amino acids. The CDR3 nucleotides are TGCGCCAGCAGCTTCCAGGGGAAGAACGAGCAGTACTTC. This sequence encodes CASSFQGKNEQYF.

The V and J genes are TRBV10-3 and TRBJ2-3; D may be TRBD2 (6 bases). The CDR3 is 14 amino acids. Trimming left V 8 bases short and J 2 bases short, with 14 bases between. Germline V gene lookup returns CDR1 ENHRY and CDR2 SYGVKD. CDR3 protein: CAIAPGLTTDTQYF. CDR3 DNA sequence: TGTGCCATCGCGCCGGGACTCACCACAGATACGCAGTATTTT.

There are a few counts of this clonotype. This rearrangement joins TRBV12-3 or TRBV12-4 to TRBJ1-1; D is unresolved. Trimming cost V 3 bases and J 7 bases, with 3 bases left between them. The CDR3 has 10 residues. CDR3 DNA: TGTGCCAGCAGTTTTGATGAAGCTTTCTTT. It is translated as CASSFDEAFF.

The sample holds a few counts of this clonotype. This chain joins TRBV20-1 and TRBJ2-3; TRBD2 matches 16 bases. The CDR3 sequence is 15 residues long. J gave up 4 bases and V 5 bases, and 3 bases lay outside the gene matches. Germline CDR1 and CDR2: DFQATT and SNEGSKA (reference sequence). The CDR3 DNA is TGCAGTGCTCCCGGGACTAGCGGGGGGGCAGATACGCAGTATTTT. Its translation: CSAPGTSGGADTQYF.

This clonotype was seen only a few times. This rearrangement joins TRBV7-3 to TRBJ2-3; 7 bases align to TRBD2. Germline loops: CDR1 SGHTA, CDR2 FQGTGA. V gave up 4 bases and J gave up 4 bases; unmatched junction bases: 5. This CDR3 comprises 14 residues. CDR3 nucleotide sequence: TGTGCCAGCAGCTCGCGGGGGTCCGCAGATACGCAGTATTTT. Translating gives CASSSRGSADTQYF.

In its sample, this clonotype was seen a few times. The CDR3 nucleotides are TGTGCCAGCAGCCGGGGACAGGGACATAATTCACCCCTCCACTTT. This gives the protein CASSRGQGHNSPLHF. The V and J genes are TRBV7-6 and TRBJ1-6; 9 positions match TRBD1. CDR1 and CDR2 (germline): SGHVS, FNYEAQ. This CDR3 is built from 15 residues. V lost 5 bases and J lost 5; bases outside the gene matches: 4.

This clonotype occurred a few times. V and J are TRBV7-2 and TRBJ2-5; D gene ambiguous. The CDR3 has 15 amino acids. CDR1 is SGHTA and CDR2 is FQGNSA in the germline V gene. Trimming cost V 0 bases and J 11 bases, with 19 bases left between them. In nucleotides, the CDR3 is TGTGCCAGCAGCTTAGCTCTAGGAGCCGGCGTTTGGCAGTACTTC. This codes for CASSLALGAGVWQYF.

The rearrangement joins TRBV20-1 to TRBJ2-5; no clear D. Germline V gene lookup returns CDR1 DFQATT and CDR2 SNEGSKA (reference sequence). The ends were cut back, 5 bases at V and 5 bases at J, with 6 bases in the middle. The CDR3 runs to 10 residues. The DNA of the CDR3 is TGCAGTGCTCTCTCGGAGACCCAGTACTTC. This codes for CSALSETQYF.

A single count supports this clonotype. V gene TRBV15 combines with J gene TRBJ2-3, with 8 bases lining up with TRBD2. CDR1 is LNHNV and CDR2 is YYDKDF in the germline V gene (reference sequence). This CDR3 comprises 14 residues. Unmatched junction bases numbered 6, after V lost 6 bases and J lost 4 bases. In DNA form, the CDR3 reads TGTGCCACCAGTCCGGGGGGGCTCGCAGATACGCAGTATTTT. Amino acids: CATSPGGLADTQYF.

This clonotype was counted a few times. The chain links TRBV7-8 to TRBJ2-2; possibly TRBD1 for D (6 bases). This CDR3 has 16 residues. The germline V gene encodes CDR1 SGHVS and CDR2 FQNEAQ. Between the trimmed V and J ends, which lost 1 base and 3 bases, there was a span of 12 bases. The CDR3: CASSLGRDRHTGELFF. The CDR3, as DNA: TGTGCCAGCAGCTTAGGTCGCGACAGGCACACCGGGGAGCTGTTTTTT. Variable domain in full (rest from reference TRBV7-8 and TRBJ2-2): GAGVSQSPRYKVAKRGQDVALRCDPISGHVSLFWYQQALGQGPEFLTYFQNEAQLDKSGLPSDRFFAERPEGSVSTLKIQRTQQEDSAVYLCASSLGRDRHTGELFFGEGSRLTVL.

The chain has TRBV2 and TRBJ1-2; D not resolved. Germline V gene data show CDR1 as SNHLY and CDR2 as FYNNEI. The CDR3 loop spans 14 amino acids. Trimming took 2 bases from V and 4 from J, leaving 11 bases between them. The CDR3 nucleotides read TGTGCCAGCAGTGAAATAGCTGCGGGCTATGGCTACACCTTC. Amino acid sequence: CASSEIAAGYGYTF.

This clonotype was counted only a few times. V usage is TRBV4-2 and J usage is TRBJ2-3, with TRBD1 as a possible D gene (6 bases). V gave up 3 bases and J gave up 0 bases, with 10 bases separating them. There are 15 residues in the CDR3. Germline V gene sequence: CDR1 LGHNA, CDR2 YNFKEQ. The CDR3 sequence is CASSQRTASTDTQYF. The CDR3 DNA sequence: TGTGCCAGCAGCCAGCGGACAGCTAGCACAGATACGCAGTATTTT.

V is TRBV10-3 and J is TRBJ1-2, with D possibly matching TRBD1 (6 bases). The CDR3 loop spans 13 amino acids. Germline V gene data show CDR1 as ENHRY and CDR2 as SYGVKD. V lost 4 bases and J 2 bases, leaving 8 bases between the germline ends. The DNA for the CDR3 is TGTGCCATCAGTGCGGGACACAACTATGGCTACACCTTC. This encodes CAISAGHNYGYTF.